The clone carrying this T cell receptor (beta chain) was seen more than once but under ten times. This sample stems from a study of blood T cell repertoires in COVID-19. Study context: COVID-19 samples collected from the United States, Italy and Spain covered acute and convalescent phases.

CDR3 length: 15 residues. In germline, CDR1 is MGHRA, CDR2 YSYEKL. The J segment lost 4 bases and the V segment lost 4 bases, leaving 5 bases of the junction unmatched. How the authors handled the data: Reference gene primer amplification in the assay estimated nucleated cell counts. This table comes from immunoSEQ multiplex PCR, and its TCRdb copy is limited to in-frame clones, with some not included. V, J and clone size were drawn from that table, and D and trimming were deduced from the DNA. This repertoire shows 110,000 or so clones, 85% found once; its top ten account for roughly 4.5%. V usage is TRBV4-1 and J usage is TRBJ2-3; 10 nucleotides line up with TRBD2. This receptor was taken from a man aged 50 to 60 with acute or convalescent COVID-19. Source material: peripheral blood. DNA of the CDR3: TGCGCCAGCAGCCCACAAAGCGGGAGGGCAGATACGCAGTATTTT. This gives the protein CASSPQSGRADTQYF.